Described below is a single T cell receptor beta chain sequence and its context. Germline V gene sequence: CDR1 MNHEY, CDR2 SMNVEV (reference sequence). V shed 0 bases and J shed 5 bases, with 9 bases lying between them. The length of the CDR3 is 14 residues. This table comes from immunoSEQ multiplex PCR, and its TCRdb copy is limited to in-frame clones, with some not included. This sample carries just over 15,000 clones, more than 65% of them seen once, and the ten largest clones take approximately 28%. The data derive from a study of sequential checkpoint blockade in melanoma. Treatment denoted: randomized to nivolumab then ipilimumab (arm A) or the reverse (arm B). Patients had received no earlier DNA-damaging chemotherapy. From thawed PBMCs, live CD3+CD8+ cells negative for CD19 and CD56 were sorted.

The sample was CD8+ T cells sorted from blood (inferred from file names), taken from a patient given nivolumab and ipilimumab in sequence. The chain links TRBV27 to TRBJ2-3; D is unclear. The receptor was derived from a human donor with melanoma. This CDR3 is CASSLSLPGDTQYF. For the CDR3, the DNA is TGTGCCAGCAGTTTATCGCTCCCCGGAGATACGCAGTATTTT.